This TCR beta chain was documented in a study of blood T cell repertoires in COVID-19. Study-wide context: There were acute and convalescent COVID-19 samples, and they came from the United States, Italy and Spain.

The assay was immunoSEQ multiplex PCR, and TCRdb's table has in-frame clones only and misses some. The table has a few hundred thousand clones, roughly 88% seen once. This clone was seen a single time. Germline V gene lookup returns CDR1 SGHNT and CDR2 YYREEE (reference sequence). V was trimmed by 7 bases and J by 2 bases, leaving 21 bases between them. The CDR3 runs 16 residues. This chain uses TRBV5-4 with TRBJ2-5, with no clear D. This receptor was taken from a woman aged 40-49 years with acute COVID-19. The sample taken for sequencing was PBMCs or T cells enriched from blood (not recorded which). This CDR3 is CASSSAPTKTQETQYF. In DNA, the CDR3 is TGTGCCAGCTCGTCGGCCCCGACCAAGACTCAAGAGACCCAGTACTTC.